The 18 T cell receptor beta chains below come from one sample, sequenced in a study of memory CD4+ T cells and cytomegalovirus serostatus. Some clones are missing from TCRdb's copy, which holds only in-frame ones; the method was immunoSEQ multiplex PCR. The data show under 55,000 clones, with roughly 80% seen just once and more than 0.65% held by the top ten. Single viable CD3+CD4+CD8-CD45RO+ cells were sorted as the memory CD4+ T cells. The material sequenced was memory CD4+ T cells from blood. These TCRs come from an adult in good health and CMV-seronegative.

V gene TRBV18 combines with J gene TRBJ2-7; no clear D. The V gene lost 2 bases and the J gene lost 4 bases, with 9 bases spanning the gap. The V gene's germline CDR1 is KGHSH and CDR2 LQKENI. The CDR3 is made up of 13 amino acids. In DNA, the CDR3 is TGTGCCAGCTCACCATTACCGTCGTACGAGCAGTACTTC. Protein: CASSPLPSYEQYF.

This clone was seen only a few times. This chain connects TRBV27 to TRBJ1-1; 9 nucleotides agree with TRBD1. This CDR3 is built from 14 residues. Trimming removed 7 bases from V and 5 bases from J; junction bases left unmatched: 8. CDR1 is MNHEY, CDR2 SMNVEV, per germline (reference sequence). CDR3 nucleotides: TGTGCCAGCACCTTCACAGGGGGCGGGACTGAAGCTTTCTTT. Its protein product is CASTFTGGGTEAFF.

In its sample, this clone was seen a few times. The genes are TRBV2 and TRBJ1-5; D possibly corresponds to TRBD1 (5 bases). This CDR3 spans 14 amino acids. CDR1 is SNHLY, CDR2 FYNNEI, per germline. Trimming stripped 2 bases from V and 6 bases from J, with 11 bases between. The CDR3 region has the DNA TGTGCCAGCAGTGAATCGCAGGGAGGTCAGCCCCAGCATTTT. As protein: CASSESQGGQPQHF. The full variable domain, with the rest looked up from reference TRBV2 and TRBJ1-5, is EPEVTQTPSHQVTQMGQEVILRCVPISNHLYFYWYRQILGQKVEFLVSFYNNEISEKSEIFDDQFSVERPDGSNFTLKIRSTKLEDSAMYFCASSESQGGQPQHFGDGTRLSIL.

This clone was counted a few times. This sequence joins TRBV15 and TRBJ2-5; 10 bases align to TRBD1. The CDR3 is 15 residues long. Germline-derived CDR1 and CDR2 are LNHNV and YYDKDF (reference sequence). Germline trimming cut 5 bases from V and 1 base from J; bases unmatched to any gene: 4. CDR3 region: CATSRDRGLQETQYF. The CDR3 coding sequence is TGTGCCACCAGCCGGGACAGGGGTCTCCAAGAGACCCAGTACTTC. Full variable domain (rest looked up from reference TRBV15 and TRBJ2-5): DAMVIQNPRYQVTQFGKPVTLSCSQTLNHNVMYWYQQKSSQAPKLLFHYYDKDFNNEADTPDNFQSRRPNTSFCFLDIRSPGLGDTAMYLCATSRDRGLQETQYFGPGTRLLVL.

This chain joins TRBV29-1 and TRBJ2-1; 15 bases map to TRBD2. V lost 4 bases to trimming and J lost 10 bases; unmatched junction nucleotides: 8. Germline lookup yields CDR1 SQVTM and CDR2 ANQGSEA. This CDR3 comprises 15 residues. CDR3 DNA sequence: TGCAGCGTTGGATCGGGACTAGCGGGAGGAACAGAGCAGTTCTTC. It encodes CSVGSGLAGGTEQFF.

The chain couples TRBV27 to TRBJ2-7, with TRBD1 matching 7 bases. Germline V gene sequence: CDR1 MNHEY, CDR2 SMNVEV (reference sequence). This CDR3 spans 15 amino acids. V was clipped by 3 bases and J by 4 bases; unmatched bases: 9. The CDR3 DNA sequence: TGTGCCAGCAGTTTTAGGACAGGCCTTGGATACGAGCAGTACTTC. It specifies CASSFRTGLGYEQYF.

V gene TRBV30 combines with J gene TRBJ2-7; 8 bases align to TRBD2. Looked up from germline, CDR1 is GTSNPN and CDR2 is SVGIG (reference sequence). CDR3 length equals 12 residues. The CDR3 reads CSALAESYEQYF. CDR3 coding DNA: TGTAGCGCACTAGCGGAGTCCTACGAGCAGTACTTC.

J is TRBJ2-2 and V is TRBV28; 10 positions match TRBD2. The J segment lost 3 bases and the V segment lost 5 bases, leaving 3 bases of the junction unmatched. Germline V CDR1 and CDR2: MDHEN, SYDVKM. The CDR3 sequence is 15 residues long. This CDR3 reads CASSQLAGYTGELFF. Here the CDR3 DNA reads TGTGCCAGCAGTCAACTAGCGGGATACACCGGGGAGCTGTTTTTT.

V is TRBV2 and J is TRBJ1-4; possibly TRBD1 for D (6 bases). Germline values: CDR1 SNHLY, CDR2 FYNNEI. The CDR3 is made up of 15 amino acids. V shed 4 bases and J shed 8 bases, with 17 bases lying between them. The CDR3 spells CASSVEQGKEEKLFF. As DNA, the CDR3 is TGTGCCAGCAGTGTCGAACAGGGAAAGGAAGAAAAACTGTTTTTT.

J is TRBJ2-2 and V is TRBV7-9, with 8 bases that match TRBD2. V lost 7 bases to trimming and J lost 4 bases; unmatched junction nucleotides: 11. This CDR3 comprises 16 residues. Germline CDR1 and CDR2: SEHNR and FQNEAQ (reference sequence). The CDR3 spells CASTLRVAGFTGELFF. For the CDR3, the DNA is TGTGCCAGCACCCTTCGGGTAGCGGGATTCACCGGGGAGCTGTTTTTT.

The V and J genes are TRBV30 and TRBJ2-7, with 8 bases matching TRBD2. Germline-derived CDR1 and CDR2 are GTSNPN and SVGIG (reference sequence). The CDR3 runs 12 residues. With V trimmed by 6 bases and J by 4 bases, 5 bases remained unmatched. The CDR3: CACARGGYEQYF. In DNA form, the CDR3 reads TGTGCCTGTGCACGGGGGGGGTACGAGCAGTACTTC.

V is TRBV28 and J is TRBJ1-5; D is possibly TRBD1 (6 bases). This CDR3 comprises 14 residues. V dropped 4 bases and J dropped 6 bases, with 13 bases sitting between them. Germline V gene data show CDR1 as MDHEN and CDR2 as SYDVKM. CDR3 in DNA: TGTGCCAGCAGTTCAGGGGCGCCCCTTCAGCCCCAGCATTTT. This encodes CASSSGAPLQPQHF.

The V gene is TRBV7-2, the J gene TRBJ2-1; D possibly corresponds to TRBD2 (6 bases). The CDR3 spans 15 residues. Germline CDR1 is SGHTA and CDR2 is FQGNSA. V shed 1 base and J shed 9 bases, with 16 bases lying between them. The CDR3 coding sequence is TGTGCCAGCAGCTTAGGACTAGTTAAGCTCTCTGAGCAGTTCTTC. Its protein is CASSLGLVKLSEQFF.

With regard to this clone: One end of the junction varies from germline; a read error may be responsible. J is TRBJ2-2 and V is TRBV7-7, with 11 bases identical to TRBD1. Germline V gene data show CDR1 as SSHAT and CDR2 as FNYEAQ (reference sequence). The CDR3 runs 15 residues. This chain's CDR3 is CASSAGTGGTGELFF. The CDR3 DNA sequence: TGTGCTAGCAGCGCCGGGACAGGGGGCACCGGGGAGCTGTTTTTT.

This chain links TRBV30 with TRBJ2-1, with 11 bases that match TRBD2. The CDR3 runs to 13 residues. The germline gives CDR1 GTSNPN, CDR2 SVGIG (reference sequence). Trimming took 3 bases from V and 7 from J; bases not matched to a gene: 2. CDR3: CAWRIAGGNEQFF. The CDR3 DNA is TGTGCCTGGAGAATAGCGGGAGGGAATGAGCAGTTCTTC.

The V call is TRBV9, the J call TRBJ1-5; the D is unclear. Germline assignment: CDR1 SGDLS and CDR2 YYNGEE. The V end was cut by 3 bases, the J end by 1 base, with 14 bases between. The CDR3 extends over 16 amino acids. The CDR3 sequence is CASSAETEESNQPQHF. The DNA of the CDR3 is TGTGCCAGCAGCGCCGAAACAGAGGAGAGCAATCAGCCCCAGCATTTT.

There are a few counts of this clone. The chain combines TRBV28 with TRBJ2-7; TRBD1 aligns across 9 bases. There are 14 residues in the CDR3. The V gene end was trimmed by 7 bases and the J gene end by 4 bases; junction bases not matched to a gene: 8. Germline V gene lookup returns CDR1 MDHEN and CDR2 SYDVKM. The CDR3 DNA is TGTGCCAGCACTGAGGGACAGGGTTTTTACGAGCAGTACTTC. This codes for CASTEGQGFYEQYF.

This chain connects TRBV30 to TRBJ2-6; possible D gene TRBD2, 5 bases. CDR1 GTSNPN and CDR2 SVGIG come from the germline V gene (reference sequence). V was clipped by 2 bases and J by 3 bases, with 8 bases between them. CDR3 length: 14 amino acids. CDR3 sequence reads: CAWSSGNGANVLTF. The DNA for the CDR3 is TGTGCCTGGAGTTCCGGGAATGGGGCCAACGTCCTGACTTTC.